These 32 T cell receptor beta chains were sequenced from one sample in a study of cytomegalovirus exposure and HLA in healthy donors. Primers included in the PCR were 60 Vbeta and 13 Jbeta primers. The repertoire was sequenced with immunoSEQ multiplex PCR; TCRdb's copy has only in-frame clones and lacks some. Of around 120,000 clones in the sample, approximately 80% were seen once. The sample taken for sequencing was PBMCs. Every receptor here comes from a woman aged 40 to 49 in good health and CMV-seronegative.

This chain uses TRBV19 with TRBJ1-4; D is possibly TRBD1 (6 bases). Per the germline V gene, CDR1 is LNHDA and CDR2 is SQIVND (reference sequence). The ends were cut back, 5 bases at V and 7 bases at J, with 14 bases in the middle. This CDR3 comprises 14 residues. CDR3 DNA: TGTGCCAGTAGTGGGGGCCGTGGGCGTGAAAAACTGTTTTTT. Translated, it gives CASSGGRGREKLFF.

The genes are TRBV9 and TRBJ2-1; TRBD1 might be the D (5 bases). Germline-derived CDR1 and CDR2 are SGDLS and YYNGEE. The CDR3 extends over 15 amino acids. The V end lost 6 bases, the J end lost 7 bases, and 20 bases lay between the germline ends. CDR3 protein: CASNEGVGLGNEQFF. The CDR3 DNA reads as TGTGCCAGCAACGAAGGGGTCGGGCTGGGGAATGAGCAGTTCTTC.

The CDR3 nucleotides read TGCGCCAGCAGCCAAGATCCCCAAGCCAAAAACATTCAGTACTTC. This sequence encodes CASSQDPQAKNIQYF. The chain couples TRBV4-3 to TRBJ2-4; D remains unclear. From germline, CDR1 is LGHNA and CDR2 YSLEER. The V and J ends lost 0 bases and 0 bases respectively, with 6 bases between them. The CDR3 is 15 residues long.

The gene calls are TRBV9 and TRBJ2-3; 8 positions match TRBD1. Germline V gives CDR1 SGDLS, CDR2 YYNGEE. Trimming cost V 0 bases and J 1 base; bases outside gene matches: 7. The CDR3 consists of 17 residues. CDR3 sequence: CASSVAPYRGGTDTQYF. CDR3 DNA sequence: TGTGCCAGCAGCGTAGCCCCATACAGGGGGGGCACAGATACGCAGTATTTT.

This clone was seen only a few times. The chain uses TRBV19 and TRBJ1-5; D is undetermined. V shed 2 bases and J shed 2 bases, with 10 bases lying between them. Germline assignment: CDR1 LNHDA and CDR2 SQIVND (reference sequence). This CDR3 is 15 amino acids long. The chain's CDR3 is CASSISAGGNQPQHF. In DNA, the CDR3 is TGTGCCAGTAGTATAAGTGCCGGTGGCAATCAGCCCCAGCATTTT.

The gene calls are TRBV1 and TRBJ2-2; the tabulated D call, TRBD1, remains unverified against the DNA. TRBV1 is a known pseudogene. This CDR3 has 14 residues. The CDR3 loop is CTNRDRVNTGELFF. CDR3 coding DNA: TGCACCAATCGGGACAGGGTCAACACCGGGGAGCTGTTTTTT.

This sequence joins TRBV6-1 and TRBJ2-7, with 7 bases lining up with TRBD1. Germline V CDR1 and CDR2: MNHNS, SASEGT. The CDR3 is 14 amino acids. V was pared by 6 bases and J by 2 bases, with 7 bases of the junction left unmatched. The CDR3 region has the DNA TGTGCCAGCAGGAGAGAAAGGGGGCCCTACGAGCAGTACTTC. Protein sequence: CASRRERGPYEQYF.

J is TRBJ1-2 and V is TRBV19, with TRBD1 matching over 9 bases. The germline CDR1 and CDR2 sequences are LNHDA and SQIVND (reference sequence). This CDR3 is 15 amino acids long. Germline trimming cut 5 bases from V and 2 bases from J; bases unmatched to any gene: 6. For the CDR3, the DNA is TGTGCCAGTAGTGCTCAAGACAGGGGGAACTATGGCTACACCTTC. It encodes CASSAQDRGNYGYTF.

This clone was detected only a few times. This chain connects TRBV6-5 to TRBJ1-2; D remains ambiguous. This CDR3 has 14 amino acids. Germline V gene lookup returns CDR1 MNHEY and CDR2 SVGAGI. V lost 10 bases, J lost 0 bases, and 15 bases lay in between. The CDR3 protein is CATRDGPPNYGYTF. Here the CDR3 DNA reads TGTGCCACCCGAGATGGGCCGCCTAACTATGGCTACACCTTC.

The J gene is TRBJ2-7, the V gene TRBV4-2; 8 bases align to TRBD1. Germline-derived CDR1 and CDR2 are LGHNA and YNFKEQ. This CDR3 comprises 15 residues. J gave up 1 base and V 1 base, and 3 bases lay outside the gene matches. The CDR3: CASSQGTGGSYEQYF. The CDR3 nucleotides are TGTGCCAGCAGCCAAGGAACAGGGGGGTCCTACGAGCAGTACTTC.

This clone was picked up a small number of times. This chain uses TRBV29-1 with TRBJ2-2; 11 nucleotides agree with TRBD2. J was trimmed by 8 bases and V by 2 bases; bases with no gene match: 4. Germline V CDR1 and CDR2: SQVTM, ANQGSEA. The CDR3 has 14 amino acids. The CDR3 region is CSVELAGGPGELFF. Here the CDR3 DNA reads TGCAGCGTTGAATTAGCGGGGGGGCCGGGGGAGCTGTTTTTT.

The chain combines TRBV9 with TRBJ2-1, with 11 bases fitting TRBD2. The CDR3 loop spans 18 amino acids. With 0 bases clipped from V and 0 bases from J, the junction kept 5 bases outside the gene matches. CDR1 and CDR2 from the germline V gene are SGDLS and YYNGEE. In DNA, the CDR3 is TGTGCCAGCAGCGTAGAACTAGCGGGGGCCTTCTCCTACAATGAGCAGTTCTTC. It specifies CASSVELAGAFSYNEQFF.

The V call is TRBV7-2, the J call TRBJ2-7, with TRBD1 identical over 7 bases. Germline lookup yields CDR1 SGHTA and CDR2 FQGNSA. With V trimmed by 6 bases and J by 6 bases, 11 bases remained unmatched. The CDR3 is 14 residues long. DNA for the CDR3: TGTGCCAGCAGGGTAGGGACAGCCGGCGGCGAGCAGTACTTC. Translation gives CASRVGTAGGEQYF. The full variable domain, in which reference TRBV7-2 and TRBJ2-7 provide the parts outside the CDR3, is GAGVSQSPSNKVTEKGKDVELRCDPISGHTALYWYRQSLGQGLEFLIYFQGNSAPDKSGLPSDRFSAERTGGSVSTLTIQRTQQEDSAVYLCASRVGTAGGEQYFGPGTRLTVT.

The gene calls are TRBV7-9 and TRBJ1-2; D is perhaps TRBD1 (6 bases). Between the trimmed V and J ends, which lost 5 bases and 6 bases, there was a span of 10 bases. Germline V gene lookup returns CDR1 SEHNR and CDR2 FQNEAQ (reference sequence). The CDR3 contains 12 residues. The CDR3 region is CASSVNRDGYTF. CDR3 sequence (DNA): TGTGCCAGCAGCGTCAACAGGGATGGCTACACCTTC.

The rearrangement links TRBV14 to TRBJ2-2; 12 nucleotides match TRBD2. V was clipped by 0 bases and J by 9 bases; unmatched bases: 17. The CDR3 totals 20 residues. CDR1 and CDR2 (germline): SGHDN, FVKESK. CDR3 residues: CASSQELPSGRAVPLWELFF. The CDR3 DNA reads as TGTGCCAGCAGCCAAGAACTCCCTAGCGGGAGGGCCGTTCCTCTCTGGGAGCTGTTTTTT.

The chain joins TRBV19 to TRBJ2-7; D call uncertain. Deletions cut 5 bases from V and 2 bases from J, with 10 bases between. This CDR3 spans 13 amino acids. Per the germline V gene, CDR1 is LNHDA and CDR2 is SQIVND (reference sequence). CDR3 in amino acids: CASSAENTYEQYF. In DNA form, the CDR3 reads TGTGCCAGTAGTGCGGAGAATACCTACGAGCAGTACTTC. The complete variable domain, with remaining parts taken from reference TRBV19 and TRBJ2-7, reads DGGITQSPKYLFRKEGQNVTLSCEQNLNHDAMYWYRQDPGQGLRLIYYSQIVNDFQKGDIAEGYSVSREKKESFPLTVTSAQKNPTAFYLCASSAENTYEQYFGPGTRLTVT.

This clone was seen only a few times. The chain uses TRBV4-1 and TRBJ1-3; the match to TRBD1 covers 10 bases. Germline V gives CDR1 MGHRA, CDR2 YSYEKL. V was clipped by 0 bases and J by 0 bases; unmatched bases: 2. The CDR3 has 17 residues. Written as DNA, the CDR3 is TGCGCCAGCAGCCAAGACAGGACAGGGGGCTCTGGAAACACCATATATTTT. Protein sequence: CASSQDRTGGSGNTIYF.

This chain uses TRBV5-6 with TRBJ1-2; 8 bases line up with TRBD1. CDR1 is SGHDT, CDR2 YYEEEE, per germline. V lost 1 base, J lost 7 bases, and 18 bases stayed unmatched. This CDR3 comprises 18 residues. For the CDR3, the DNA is TGTGCCAGCAGCTTGCCACCTCTAGTTGGACAGGGCCTTTTTGGCTACACCTTC. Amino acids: CASSLPPLVGQGLFGYTF.

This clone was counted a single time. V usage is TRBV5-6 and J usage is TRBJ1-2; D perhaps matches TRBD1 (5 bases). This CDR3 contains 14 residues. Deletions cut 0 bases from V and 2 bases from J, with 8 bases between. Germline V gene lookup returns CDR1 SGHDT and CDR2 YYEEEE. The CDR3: CASSLAAGNYGYTF. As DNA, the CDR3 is TGTGCCAGCAGCTTGGCCGCAGGGAACTATGGCTACACCTTC.

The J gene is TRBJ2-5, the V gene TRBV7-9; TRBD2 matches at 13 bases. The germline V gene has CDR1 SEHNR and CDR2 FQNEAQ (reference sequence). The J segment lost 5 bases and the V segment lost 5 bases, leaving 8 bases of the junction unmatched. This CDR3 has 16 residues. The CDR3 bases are TGTGCCAGCAGCACCACTAGCGGGAGGGCCTGGGAGACCCAGTACTTC. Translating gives CASSTTSGRAWETQYF. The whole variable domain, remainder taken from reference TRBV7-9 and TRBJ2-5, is DTGVSQNPRHKITKRGQNVTFRCDPISEHNRLYWYRQTLGQGPEFLTYFQNEAQLEKSRLLSDRFSAERPKGSFSTLEIQRTEQGDSAMYLCASSTTSGRAWETQYFGPGTRLLVL.

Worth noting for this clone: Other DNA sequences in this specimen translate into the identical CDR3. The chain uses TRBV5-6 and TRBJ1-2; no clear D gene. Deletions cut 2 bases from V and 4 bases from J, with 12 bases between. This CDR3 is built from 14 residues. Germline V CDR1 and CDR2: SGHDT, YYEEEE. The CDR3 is CASSLQSTGYGYTF. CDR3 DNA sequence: TGTGCCAGCAGCTTACAATCGACGGGCTATGGCTACACCTTC.

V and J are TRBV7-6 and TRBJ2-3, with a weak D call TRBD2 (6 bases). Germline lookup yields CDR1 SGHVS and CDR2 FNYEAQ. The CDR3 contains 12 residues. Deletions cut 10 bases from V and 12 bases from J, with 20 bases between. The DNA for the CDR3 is TGTGCCACCAATACCGGGGGAACCACCCAGTATTTT. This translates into CATNTGGTTQYF.

CDR3 sequence (DNA): TGCGCCAGCAGCCAATGGGACAGGGGGCAACCCCAGCATTTT. Its translation: CASSQWDRGQPQHF. V usage is TRBV4-1 and J usage is TRBJ1-5, with TRBD1 matching 12 bases. V was pared by 2 bases and J by 10 bases, with 3 bases of the junction left unmatched. Germline V gene lookup returns CDR1 MGHRA and CDR2 YSYEKL. The CDR3 has 14 residues.

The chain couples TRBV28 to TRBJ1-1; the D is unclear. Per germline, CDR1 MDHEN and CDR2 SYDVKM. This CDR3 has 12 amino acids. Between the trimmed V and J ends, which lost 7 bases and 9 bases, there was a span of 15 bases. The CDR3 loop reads CASNEGRRKAFF. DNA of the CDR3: TGTGCCAGCAACGAGGGCAGGCGGAAAGCTTTCTTT.

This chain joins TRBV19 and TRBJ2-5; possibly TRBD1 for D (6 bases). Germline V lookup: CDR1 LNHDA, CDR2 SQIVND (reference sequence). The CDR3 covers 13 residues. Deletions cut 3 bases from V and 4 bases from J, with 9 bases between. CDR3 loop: CASSMRGRETQYF. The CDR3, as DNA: TGTGCCAGTAGTATGAGGGGGAGAGAGACCCAGTACTTC.

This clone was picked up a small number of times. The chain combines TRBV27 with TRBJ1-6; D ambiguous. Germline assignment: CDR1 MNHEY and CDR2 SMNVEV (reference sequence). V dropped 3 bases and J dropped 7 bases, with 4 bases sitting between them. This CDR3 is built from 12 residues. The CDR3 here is CASSFLNSPLHF. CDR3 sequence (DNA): TGTGCCAGCAGTTTCCTCAATTCACCCCTCCACTTT.

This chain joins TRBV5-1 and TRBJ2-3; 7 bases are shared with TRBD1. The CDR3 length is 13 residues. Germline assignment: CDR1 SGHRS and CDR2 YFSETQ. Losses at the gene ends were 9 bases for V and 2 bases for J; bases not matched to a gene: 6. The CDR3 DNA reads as TGCGCCACGTCGACAGGGTTCACAGATACGCAGTATTTT. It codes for CATSTGFTDTQYF.

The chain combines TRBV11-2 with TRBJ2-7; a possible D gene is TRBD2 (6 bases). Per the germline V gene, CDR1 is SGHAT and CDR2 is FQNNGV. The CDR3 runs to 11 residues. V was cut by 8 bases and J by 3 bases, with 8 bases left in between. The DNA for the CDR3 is TGTGCCAGCTCCGGGGGCTACGAGCAGTACTTC. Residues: CASSGGYEQYF.

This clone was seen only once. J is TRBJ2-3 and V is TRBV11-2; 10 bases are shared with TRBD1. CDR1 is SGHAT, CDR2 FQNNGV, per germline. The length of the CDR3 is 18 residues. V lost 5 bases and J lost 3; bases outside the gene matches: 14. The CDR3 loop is CASSPGTGVVGGTDTQYF. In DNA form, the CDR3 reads TGTGCCAGCAGCCCCGGGACAGGGGTGGTTGGGGGAACAGATACGCAGTATTTT.

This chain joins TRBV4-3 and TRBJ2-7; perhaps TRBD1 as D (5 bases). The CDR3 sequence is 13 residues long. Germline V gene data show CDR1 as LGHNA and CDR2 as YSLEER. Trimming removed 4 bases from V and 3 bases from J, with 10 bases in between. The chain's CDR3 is CASSPRRGYEQYF. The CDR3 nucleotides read TGCGCCAGCAGCCCGAGAAGGGGCTACGAGCAGTACTTC.

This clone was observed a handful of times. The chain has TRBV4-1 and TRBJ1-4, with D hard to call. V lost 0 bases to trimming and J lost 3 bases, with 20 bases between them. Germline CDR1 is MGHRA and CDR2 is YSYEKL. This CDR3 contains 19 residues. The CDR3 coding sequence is TGCGCCAGCAGCCAAGAGGGAGTTACGGTCTCCTTGGCTAATGAAAAACTGTTTTTT. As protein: CASSQEGVTVSLANEKLFF.

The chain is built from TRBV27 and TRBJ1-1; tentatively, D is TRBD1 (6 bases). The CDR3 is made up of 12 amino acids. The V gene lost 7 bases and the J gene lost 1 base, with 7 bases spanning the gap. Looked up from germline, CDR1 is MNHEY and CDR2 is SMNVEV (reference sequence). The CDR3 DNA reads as TGTGCCAGCAAGGGACAGAACACTGAAGCTTTCTTT. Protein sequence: CASKGQNTEAFF.